This T cell receptor beta chain was obtained from a study of blood T cell repertoires in COVID-19 (dated by TCRdb to 2020 to 2021). Regarding the complete study: Samples covering the acute and convalescent phases of COVID-19 were provided by collaborators in the United States, Italy and Spain. The prospective study material was composed of cDNA or gDNA derived from T cells, B-cell-depleted T cells, or PBMCs. The dataset comprised deeply sampled blood TCRbeta repertoires from subjects exposed to, actively infected with, or recovered from COVID-19. The repertoires were made available in a free public database intended to serve as a resource for research on the immune response to SARS-CoV-2. The samples were drawn from two sources: the first 160 participants of the ongoing ImmuneRACE study, and 1,000 to 1,500 subjects contributed by 6 global collaborators. The sample metadata nearly always contained a de-identified subject ID, COVID-19 status, age in years and sex. Where available, HLA class I and class II types were obtained from metadata supplied by the sample provider rather than from assay-based typing.

The germline V gene yields SGDLS for CDR1 and YYNGEE for CDR2. V trim: 3 bases; J trim: 5 bases; unmatched bases: 8. The CDR3, cysteine through phenylalanine, is 16 amino acids long. Of all the DNA, just the CDR3 is kept, 48 bases in frame from base 1. A remark on this clone: Its cognate antigen has yet to be identified. Within one base of it there is no much larger clone, and no base qualities were kept.

General findings and caveats noted by the study authors: Clinical and demographic metadata were provided uncurated, with the amount varying by source and participant.

Collaborating institutions collected whole blood in K2EDTA tubes following their own protocols. For TCRbeta analysis, collaborators shipped samples in one of three forms: frozen whole blood, isolated PBMCs, or DNA extracted from either of those sample types. The immunoSEQ Assay, a bias-controlled multiplex PCR, was used to amplify TCRbeta CDR3 regions from genomic DNA. Under the source paper's analysis protocol: Within the assay, amplification of reference gene primers was used to estimate how many nucleated cells each sample contained. Sequence reads were collapsed and filtered to measure the absolute abundance of every unique TCRbeta CDR3 rearrangement. For each sample, productive Simpson clonality was calculated as the square root of Simpson's diversity index over productive rearrangements. As stored in TCRdb, this immuneACCESS dataset retains in-frame rearrangements with V and J assigned. A fraction of the clones does not appear; measured against another copy, unresolved V genes explain less than half of the discrepancy, and the remainder lacks a known reason. The V and J calls and clone size are taken from that table; D and trimming were inferred from the DNA. This sample comprises some 290,000 clones, about 86% of them detected only once. The top ten clonotypes cover 3.5% to 4% of the sample.

Material: peripheral blood. The TCR originated in a man in his late teens or twenties with active or convalescent COVID-19. The rearrangement joined TRBV9 to TRBJ1-6, and 7 junctional nucleotides match TRBD1. The CDR3 protein sequence reads: CASSAGTGANNSPLHF. The nucleotides read TGTGCCAGCAGCGCGGGTACAGGGGCGAATAATTCACCCCTCCACTTT.